One T cell receptor (beta chain) is described in this entry. The record originates from a study of shared clonotypes between healthy human individuals. Assay used: immunoSEQ multiplex PCR; TCRdb lists only in-frame clones, some missing. The table lists hundreds of thousands of clones, approximately 96% of them singletons. The naive CD8 fraction comprised CD45RO-negative cells positively selected for CCR7 and excluded terminally differentiated effector memory CD45RA+ cells. Looked up from germline, CDR1 is SGHDN and CDR2 is FVKESK. CDR3 length: 15 residues. V dropped 4 bases and J dropped 1 base, with 13 bases sitting between them.

The sequence came from a woman aged 25 to 39 in good health. The chain couples TRBV14 to TRBJ2-5, with unresolved D. The sequencing sample was made of naive CD8+ T cells sorted from blood. CDR3 nucleotides: TGTGCCAGCAGCCCTAGTTGGGGTCCCCAAGAGACCCAGTACTTC. Protein product: CASSPSWGPQETQYF.